This TCR beta chain derives from a study of CD8 T cells in ankylosing spondylitis. Study-level results: Disease-linked clones were reportedly significantly enriched in matched ankylosing spondylitis synovial fluid. In peripheral blood, disease-linked CD8+ clones occurred at relatively low frequencies. Blood of patients with ankylosing spondylitis appeared to be characterized by a TCR beta motif of several highly homologous variants. Earlier reports found some motif variants in synovial fluid and blood in reactive arthritis.

Molecular-barcoded quantitative 5'-RACE produced these TCR beta libraries. TCRdb independently ran MiXCR on the 5' RACE reads; one entry per CDR3 protein. The profile shows 200,000 to 250,000 distinct CDR3 sequences, about 17% of them singletons. Note on this clonotype: As yet, its antigen is unknown.

The ends were cut back, 1 base at V and 1 base at J, with 11 bases in the middle. This CDR3 comprises 16 residues. Germline V gives CDR1 SGHVS, CDR2 FQNEAQ. This sequence joins TRBV7-8 and TRBJ2-1, with TRBD2 as a possible D gene (6 bases). This receptor was identified in a male donor with ankylosing spondylitis. Sequencing was performed on blood, either unsorted or a sorted T cell fraction (not recorded which). CDR3 DNA sequence: TGTGCCAGCAGCTTAGAGGCGGGGTGGTCCTACAATGAGCAGTTCTTC. It translates to CASSLEAGWSYNEQFF.